Detailed here is one T cell receptor (beta chain). The antigen it recognizes is unknown. No base quality values were provided; no much bigger clone lies one nucleotide off. The CDR3 measures 13 amino acids from cysteine to phenylalanine. Kept here is only the CDR3 DNA, which spans 39 bases and is read in frame from base 1. CDR1 SGHDT and CDR2 YYEEEE are derived from the germline V gene. The data originate from a study of cytomegalovirus exposure and HLA in healthy donors (dated by TCRdb to the late 2010s). In the study overall: In an earlier analysis of 450 to 750 of the donors, under 300 Gb of sequence data and 90 million to 120 million unique TCR beta sequences from 150 million to 200 million T cells were reported. Roughly five DR-DQ haplotypes were treated as single units for association and clustering because of strong linkage in the cohort. To predict cytomegalovirus infection status, the study brought together high-throughput TCR immunosequencing, statistical association of individual TCRs with disease status, and machine learning. The number of typed donors differed by locus: about 620-640 for A, B, C, DRB1 and DQB1; 522 for DQA1; around 580 for DPA1; and about 450 for DPB1. Donor age, sex, ethnicity and CMV serostatus were compiled together with the repertoire data. Among about 410 genotyped donors of the cohort, an average of around 240,000 unique TCR beta nucleotide sequences was sequenced per donor, of which 15% to 20% were non-productive. The study used immunosequencing to profile the T cell repertoires of about 670 subjects and linked those repertoires to cytomegalovirus serostatus. The study aimed to test whether cataloging public T cell receptors could reveal signatures of past pathogen exposure. HLA typing covered class I and class II loci at four-digit resolution. In the later analysis, no new phenotypic data were used to find candidate immune exposures; instead, reliance was placed on TCR beta sequences and their occurrence across donors. A later analysis re-analyzed previously published TCR beta repertoires from 550 to 700 donors and added high-resolution HLA genotyping to study TCR occurrence patterns. An earlier analysis of roughly 580 of the donors used high-throughput TCR beta sequencing to judge whether each TCR beta V gene segment behaved as functional or pseudogenic. Roughly 300 gigabases of sequencing data and around 80 million unique TCR sequences made up an early release that covered fewer than 650 HLA-typed donors. Along with the approximately 700-subject first cohort, a separate validation cohort of 120 different subjects was used. A later genetic analysis took genome-wide SNP genotypes for about 55% of the 666 donors and used that subset as a discovery cohort. Among the approximately 430 genotyped donors, about 85% belonged to the genetic ancestry cluster associated with self-reported Caucasian donors. All discovery cohort repertoires had been generated on a single sequencing platform. Results and caveats for the whole study, not just this receptor: HLA typing was unavailable for some donors at each locus, so association tests used only the typed subset. Compared with the roughly 700-donor mean, donors in an Asian-associated ancestry cluster had fewer N-insertions in productive TCRs, according to a later genetic analysis. A later analysis reported that several top co-occurrence clusters appeared linked to parvovirus B19, influenza, CMV and Epstein-Barr virus. The study gave a list of 150 to 200 TCR beta chains associated with cytomegalovirus. In this cohort, only TCR beta chains were sequenced, and detectable features were limited by the absence of alpha or paired-chain data. The authors suggested that the approach could potentially be extended to other disease states and immunological phenotypes. A later analysis associated roughly 17,000 TCR beta sequences with specific HLA alleles at a false discovery rate of 0.05. According to a later analysis, most CMV-associated TCR beta chains appeared to be HLA-restricted, and the HLA associations seemed to be driven largely by CMV exposure. An association between a missense DCLRE1C variant and V-gene and J-gene trimming of TCR beta chains was found in a later genetic analysis and replicated in an independent cohort. Correlated functional status among segregating V segments might reflect linkage disequilibrium, but an unknown experimental factor could not be ruled out. The earlier analysis of approximately 560 of the donors excluded seventeen rarely observed V segments, including chromosome 9 orphons, because counts were too low. Across donors, most TCR sequences were observed very rarely, whereas some public TCRs were present in many individuals. Some IMGT-functional V segments, including TRBV6-2 and TRBV6-3, could not be distinguished by the 87-base-pair reads and were therefore excluded. In an earlier analysis of 587 of the donors, most TCR beta V segments were observed in productive rearrangements about 90% or about 30% of the time, broadly matching IMGT annotations. The classifier was reported to diagnose cytomegalovirus status with high specificity and sensitivity in both the original cohort and the validation cohort. In vitro tests confirmed that a few of the cytomegalovirus-associated TCR beta chains recognize cytomegalovirus antigens. For the cohort, immune exposure information was limited to CMV serostatus. A later analysis found that TCR association rates varied across HLA loci, with DRB1 alleles showing the most associated TCRs and HLA-C alleles the fewest. A further reported finding was that TCR beta sequences accurately predicted the HLA-A and HLA-B alleles for most subjects in the first cohort. Sequencing depth was assumed to be roughly uniform across donors in the presence/absence analyses, though that assumption may not hold. Compared with equally common non-associated chains, HLA-associated TCR beta chains in a later analysis were more clonally expanded and had lower generation probabilities. When HLA alleles, especially DR and DQ, strongly co-occurred, attributing TCR associations to individual alleles was difficult. A group of highly shared sequence variants was considered likely to be a technical artifact of the sequencing pipeline.

Library prep was done by the immunoSEQ multiplex PCR assay. The multiplex PCR relied on a mix of 60 forward primers for TCR Vbeta segments and 13 reverse primers for TCR Jbeta segments. The CDR3 region of rearranged TCR beta genes was amplified from genomic DNA by a multiplex PCR assay. Amplified TCR beta libraries were sequenced as 87-base-pair reads on the Illumina HiSeq System. The source study handled its data this way. A later analysis counted tens of millions of unique TCR beta chains across the 690 or so repertoires, and some 11 million of these chains were shared by at least two donors. A nearest-neighbor algorithm error-corrected the raw reads and collapsed the reads into unique sequences, merging closely related sequences to remove PCR and sequencing errors. Alignment of CDR3 sequences to IMGT reference sequences was used to assign V, D and J gene segments. For a sequence to be retained, a match of at least six nucleotides was required to both a V gene segment and a J gene segment. Rearrangements were classified as productive when the CDR3 lacked stop codons and remained in frame with V and J, and all other rearrangements were classified as non-productive. Following IMGT convention, CDR3 was defined as the stretch from the second conserved V-encoded cysteine to the conserved J-encoded phenylalanine. The earlier analysis of 500 to 600 of the donors excluded sequences that lacked an unambiguous match to a single V gene segment. An earlier analysis of approximately 590 of the donors called V segments functional above 56.7% productive rearrangements and segregating when the between-donor standard deviation exceeded 5%. A statistical classification framework was built for diagnosing cytomegalovirus status from the catalog of TCR beta chain sequences. A later analysis assigned V and J genes by comparing TCR nucleotide sequences with IMGT/GENE-DB human TR gene sequences. A later analysis assigned CDR3 sequences and most-parsimonious VDJ recombination scenarios with the TCRdist pipeline. In a later analysis, each TCR beta chain was defined by its CDR3 amino acid sequence together with its V-gene family, and reads without a unique V-gene family were excluded. A later analysis removed 500 to 650 highly shared, low-generation-probability nucleotide sequences to deal with suspected cross-contamination and a sequencing artifact. In a later analysis, a clonal expansion index was calculated for each public chain from normalized within-repertoire ranks of inferred template counts. In a later analysis, generation probabilities were computed using a VDJ recombination model fitted to out-of-frame rearrangements, and the results were checked against IGoR. Hypergeometric tests were used in a later analysis to score TCR-TCR, TCR-HLA and TCR-CMV co-occurrence, with a repertoire-size bias correction applied to the TCR pairs. False discovery rates were estimated in a later analysis by permuting HLA or CMV assignments 20 times. In a later analysis, co-occurring TCRs were grouped using DBSCAN, with TCRdist sequence similarity added in when clustering inside HLA-allele-positive subsets. Repertoires with fewer than 30,000 or more than 120,000 public chains, plus five repertoires with anomalous nucleotide sharing, were excluded from co-occurrence clustering. TCRdb obtained this table from immuneACCESS and retained in-frame rearrangements with V and J assigned. These tables miss some clones; where compared with another copy, unresolved V genes account for less than half of the shortfall, and the remainder is unexplained. The DNA was the basis for D and trimming; V, J and clone size are from that table. This sample gives around 150,000 clones in total; approximately 60% of them show up just once. About 2.6% of the sample goes to the ten largest clones.

The cohort comprised 550 to 700 healthy bone marrow donors. At the time of sampling, every cohort member was nominally healthy, though immune exposures that went unrecorded were likely present. The donor tested CMV seronegative, placing the donor among the 350 or so seronegative members of the cohort. Every donor gave a peripheral blood sample, and the peripheral blood mononuclear cells from that sample were used for TCR beta sequencing. The Qiagen DNeasy Blood Extraction Kit was used to extract genomic DNA from the blood cell samples. The sequenced sample consisted of PBMCs. Recombination linked TRBV5-6 to TRBJ2-5; the D gene is perhaps TRBD1, on 6 matching bases. The J call is doubtful: the DNA matches TRBJ2-7 better. The receptor was isolated from a woman in her 40s in good health and CMV-seronegative. At the DNA level, the sequence is TGTGCCAGCAGCCCCAACCAGGGGCACGAGCAGTACTTC. This translates into CASSPNQGHEQYF.